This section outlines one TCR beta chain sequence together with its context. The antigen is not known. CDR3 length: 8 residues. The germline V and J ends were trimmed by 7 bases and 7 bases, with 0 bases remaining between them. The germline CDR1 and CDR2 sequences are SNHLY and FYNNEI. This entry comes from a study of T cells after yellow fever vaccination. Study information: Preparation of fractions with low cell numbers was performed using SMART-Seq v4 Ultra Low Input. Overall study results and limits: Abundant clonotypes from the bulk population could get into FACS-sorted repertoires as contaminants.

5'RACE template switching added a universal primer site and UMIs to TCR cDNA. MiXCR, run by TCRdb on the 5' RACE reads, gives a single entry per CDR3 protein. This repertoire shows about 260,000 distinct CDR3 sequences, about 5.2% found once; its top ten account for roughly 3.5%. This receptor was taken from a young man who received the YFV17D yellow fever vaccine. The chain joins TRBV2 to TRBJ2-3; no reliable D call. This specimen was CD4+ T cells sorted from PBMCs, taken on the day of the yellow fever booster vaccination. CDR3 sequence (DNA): TGTGCCAGCAATACGCAGTATTTT. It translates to CASNTQYF.